Shown below are 25 T cell receptor beta chains from a single sample sequenced in a study of graft-versus-host responses after intestinal transplantation. Using immunoSEQ multiplex PCR, the repertoire was profiled, and TCRdb retains in-frame clones only, with some absent. The data contain 14,000 to 15,000 clones, around 94% of them singletons. The sequenced sample was PBMCs, obtained 9 days after transplant. These receptor sequences come from a human patient who received an intestinal transplant, so some T cells may come from the graft donor.

The chain joins TRBV7-9 to TRBJ2-1; 8 bases align to TRBD2. V lost 5 bases and J lost 9; bases outside the gene matches: 3. The CDR3 consists of 12 residues. The germline gives CDR1 SEHNR, CDR2 FQNEAQ (reference sequence). The CDR3 coding sequence is TGTGCCAGCAGCCCGAGCGGGAGTGAGCAGTTCTTC. It is translated as CASSPSGSEQFF.

The chain recombines TRBV4-1 with TRBJ2-7, with 7 bases identical to TRBD1. Looked up from germline, CDR1 is MGHRA and CDR2 is YSYEKL. With V trimmed by 3 bases and J by 3 bases, 2 bases remained unmatched. This CDR3 spans 13 amino acids. The CDR3 DNA follows: TGCGCCAGCAGCCAGAGGGACAGCTACGAGCAGTACTTC. Amino acids: CASSQRDSYEQYF.

This chain connects TRBV13 to TRBJ1-2; D may be TRBD1 (5 bases). V was clipped by 5 bases and J by 0 bases, with 10 bases between them. This CDR3 comprises 14 residues. Germline V gene sequence: CDR1 PRHDT, CDR2 FYEKMQ (reference sequence). In DNA, the CDR3 is TGTGCCAGCAGCCGAGGGACTGCTAACTATGGCTACACCTTC. It encodes CASSRGTANYGYTF.

The rearrangement uses TRBV5-6 and TRBJ2-7; D uncertain. Trimming took 2 bases from V and 4 from J, leaving 13 bases between them. The CDR3 has 14 residues. The germline gives CDR1 SGHDT, CDR2 YYEEEE. The CDR3: CASSFDTAPYEQYF. CDR3 coding DNA: TGTGCCAGCAGCTTTGATACGGCGCCTTACGAGCAGTACTTC. The variable domain in full, completed from reference TRBV5-6 and TRBJ2-7, reads DAGVTQSPTHLIKTRGQQVTLRCSPKSGHDTVSWYQQALGQGPQFIFQYYEEEERQRGNFPDRFSGHQFPNYSSELNVNALLLGDSALYLCASSFDTAPYEQYFGPGTRLTVT.

The genes are TRBV29-1 and TRBJ1-2, with 9 bases that match TRBD1. This CDR3 contains 13 residues. Per germline, CDR1 SQVTM and CDR2 ANQGSEA. Unmatched junction bases numbered 7, after V lost 6 bases and J lost 5 bases. CDR3 amino acids: CSVETGGAYGYTF. The CDR3 nucleotides are TGCAGCGTGGAAACAGGGGGCGCTTATGGCTACACCTTC.

This clone was observed once. V usage is TRBV5-1 and J usage is TRBJ2-2, with 7 positions matching TRBD2. J gave up 1 base and V 6 bases, and 6 bases lay outside the gene matches. The CDR3 consists of 15 residues. Germline loops: CDR1 SGHRS, CDR2 YFSETQ. CDR3 nucleotides: TGCGCCAGCACCCGGGACTACCTGAACACCGGGGAGCTGTTTTTT. It yields the protein CASTRDYLNTGELFF.

DNA for the CDR3: TGTGCCAGCAGCCCGAGCCGTCTTTCCAATGAGCAGTTCTTC. Encoded protein: CASSPSRLSNEQFF. The genes are TRBV7-9 and TRBJ2-1; D gene unclear. The CDR3 totals 14 residues. From germline, CDR1 is SEHNR and CDR2 FQNEAQ (reference sequence). Trimming removed 5 bases at V and 6 bases at J, with 14 bases between.

The chain is built from TRBV14 and TRBJ1-1; D might be TRBD1 (5 bases). V was shortened by 4 bases and J by 6 bases, with 15 bases between the two germline ends. Looked up from germline, CDR1 is SGHDN and CDR2 is FVKESK. CDR3 length equals 14 residues. The CDR3 loop is CASSPPGLGAEAFF. The CDR3 bases are TGTGCCAGCAGCCCTCCGGGACTTGGCGCTGAAGCTTTCTTT.

V gene TRBV29-1 combines with J gene TRBJ2-1, with D uncertain. The CDR3 sequence is 11 residues long. Germline V CDR1 and CDR2: SQVTM, ANQGSEA. Trimming took 5 bases from V and 6 from J, leaving 8 bases between them. As DNA, the CDR3 is TGCAGCGTTCGTTTCGCCAATGAGCAGTTCTTC. It specifies CSVRFANEQFF.

The chain employs TRBV2 and TRBJ2-7; 7 nucleotides align to TRBD1. The J segment lost 6 bases and the V segment lost 5 bases, leaving 10 bases of the junction unmatched. This CDR3 is built from 14 residues. Looked up from germline, CDR1 is SNHLY and CDR2 is FYNNEI. The CDR3 DNA reads TGTGCCAGCAGTCCTAAAGGGGGCGAGATCGAGCAGTACTTC. Residues: CASSPKGGEIEQYF.

This rearrangement joins TRBV4-1 to TRBJ2-7, with D possibly being TRBD2 (5 bases). The CDR3 consists of 13 residues. CDR1 and CDR2 from the germline V gene are MGHRA and YSYEKL. Trimming shortened V by 0 bases and J by 4 bases, and 7 bases separated the two germline ends. Here the CDR3 reads CASSQDGGYEQYF. DNA of the CDR3: TGCGCCAGCAGCCAAGATGGCGGGTACGAGCAGTACTTC.

This clone was detected only once. The chain has TRBV11-2 and TRBJ2-7; no definite D call. The CDR3 runs to 14 residues. The germline V and J ends were trimmed by 0 bases and 0 bases, with 6 bases remaining between them. Germline-derived CDR1 and CDR2 are SGHAT and FQNNGV. The CDR3 spells CASSLDVGSYEQYF. The CDR3 nucleotides read TGTGCCAGCAGCTTAGACGTGGGCTCCTACGAGCAGTACTTC.

The V and J genes are TRBV19 and TRBJ1-1; weak D call: TRBD1 (5 bases). Germline CDR1 reads LNHDA; CDR2 reads SQIVND (reference sequence). The CDR3 extends over 14 amino acids. V lost 0 bases to trimming and J lost 11 bases, with 16 bases between them. The CDR3 protein is CASSIDVFREDAFF. DNA of the CDR3: TGTGCCAGTAGTATAGATGTCTTCAGGGAGGATGCTTTCTTT.

This chain connects TRBV27 to TRBJ2-1, with 8 bases identical to TRBD1. The CDR3 extends over 14 amino acids. Germline CDR1 reads MNHEY; CDR2 reads SMNVEV (reference sequence). V gave up 6 bases and J gave up 7 bases; unmatched junction bases: 8. The CDR3 coding sequence is TGTGCCAGCAGCCTGGACAGGGCGGGAAATGAGCAGTTCTTC. Translated, it gives CASSLDRAGNEQFF.

This clone was found a few times. The gene calls are TRBV19 and TRBJ1-1, with D perhaps TRBD1 (5 bases). This CDR3 has 14 amino acids. The V end was cut by 3 bases, the J end by 6 bases, with 14 bases between. Per the germline V gene, CDR1 is LNHDA and CDR2 is SQIVND (reference sequence). The chain's CDR3 is CASSIFSSGAEAFF. The CDR3 nucleotides read TGTGCCAGTAGTATCTTTAGCTCGGGGGCTGAAGCTTTCTTT. Combining the CDR3 with reference TRBV19 and TRBJ1-1 gives the whole variable domain DGGITQSPKYLFRKEGQNVTLSCEQNLNHDAMYWYRQDPGQGLRLIYYSQIVNDFQKGDIAEGYSVSREKKESFPLTVTSAQKNPTAFYLCASSIFSSGAEAFFGQGTRLTVV.

This chain links TRBV2 with TRBJ1-1; D gene unclear. The CDR3 is 12 amino acids. The V gene lost 3 bases and the J gene lost 1 base, with 3 bases spanning the gap. Germline loops: CDR1 SNHLY, CDR2 FYNNEI. The CDR3 reads CASSDKNTEAFF. The CDR3 DNA reads as TGTGCCAGCAGTGACAAGAACACTGAAGCTTTCTTT. Combining the CDR3 with reference TRBV2 and TRBJ1-1 gives the whole variable domain EPEVTQTPSHQVTQMGQEVILRCVPISNHLYFYWYRQILGQKVEFLVSFYNNEISEKSEIFDDQFSVERPDGSNFTLKIRSTKLEDSAMYFCASSDKNTEAFFGQGTRLTVV.

The chain links TRBV30 to TRBJ2-1; the match to TRBD2 covers 10 bases. Germline lookup yields CDR1 GTSNPN and CDR2 SVGIG (reference sequence). Germline trimming cut 2 bases from V and 10 bases from J; bases unmatched to any gene: 14. The CDR3 totals 16 residues. CDR3 bases: TGTGCCTGGAGTCGATCTAGCGGGAGAACTTTCAACGAGCAGTTCTTC. It translates to CAWSRSSGRTFNEQFF.

The chain is built from TRBV11-3 and TRBJ2-5; no clear D gene. Germline CDR1 reads SGHNT; CDR2 reads YENEEA. The CDR3 has 13 residues. V dropped 1 base and J dropped 0 bases, with 3 bases sitting between them. The CDR3 bases are TGTGCCAGCAGCTTAGCTCACCAAGAGACCCAGTACTTC. It codes for CASSLAHQETQYF.

This chain joins TRBV19 and TRBJ2-5, with 10 bases aligning to TRBD1. Trimming cost V 2 bases and J 2 bases; bases outside gene matches: 2. The CDR3 is 15 residues long. CDR1 and CDR2 from the germline V gene are LNHDA and SQIVND (reference sequence). The CDR3 region is CASSIWTGGQETQYF. The CDR3 DNA reads as TGTGCCAGTAGTATATGGACAGGGGGGCAAGAGACCCAGTACTTC. The full variable domain, with the rest looked up from reference TRBV19 and TRBJ2-5, is DGGITQSPKYLFRKEGQNVTLSCEQNLNHDAMYWYRQDPGQGLRLIYYSQIVNDFQKGDIAEGYSVSREKKESFPLTVTSAQKNPTAFYLCASSIWTGGQETQYFGPGTRLLVL.

V gene TRBV27 combines with J gene TRBJ2-1; D is undetermined. The ends were cut back, 3 bases at V and 5 bases at J, with 26 bases in the middle. From germline, CDR1 is MNHEY and CDR2 SMNVEV (reference sequence). The length of the CDR3 is 19 residues. The CDR3 here is CASSLGPLLDLSTNNEQFF. The CDR3 region has the DNA TGTGCCAGCAGTTTGGGCCCCCTGCTAGACCTCTCAACTAACAATGAGCAGTTCTTC.

V is TRBV6-6 and J is TRBJ2-2; 8 bases are a match to TRBD1. The V gene's germline CDR1 is MNHNY and CDR2 SVGAGI (reference sequence). After removal of 5 bases from V and 5 bases from J, the junction contained 7 bases not matched to a gene. This CDR3 spans 15 amino acids. The CDR3 region has the DNA TGTGCCAGCAGTCACACAGGGGGGAAGACCGGGGAGCTGTTTTTT. Translation gives CASSHTGGKTGELFF.

This rearrangement joins TRBV5-5 to TRBJ2-7, with no clear D. CDR3 length equals 14 residues. Trimming pared 0 bases from V and 6 bases from J, leaving 13 bases between. Germline V CDR1 and CDR2: SGHKS, YYEKEE (reference sequence). The CDR3 DNA sequence: TGTGCCAGCAGCTTGGGTCCAGGTCCGGGCGAGCAGTACTTC. Its translation is CASSLGPGPGEQYF. The full variable domain, its missing parts supplied by reference TRBV5-5 and TRBJ2-7, is DAGVTQSPTHLIKTRGQQVTLRCSPISGHKSVSWYQQVLGQGPQFIFQYYEKEERGRGNFPDRFSARQFPNYSSELNVNALLLGDSALYLCASSLGPGPGEQYFGPGTRLTVT.

The chain combines TRBV5-6 with TRBJ2-1; D is undetermined. Germline CDR1 reads SGHDT; CDR2 reads YYEEEE. The V and J ends lost 2 bases and 6 bases respectively, with 9 bases between them. The CDR3 is made up of 13 amino acids. The CDR3 region is CASSLGDGNEQFF. The CDR3 DNA follows: TGTGCCAGCAGCTTAGGTGACGGCAATGAGCAGTTCTTC.

This sequence joins TRBV11-3 and TRBJ1-2; D unresolved. CDR1 is SGHNT and CDR2 is YENEEA in the germline V gene. Trimming cost V 4 bases and J 7 bases, with 10 bases left between them. CDR3 length equals 12 residues. In DNA, the CDR3 is TGTGCCAGCAGCTCCCCTCCCCCTGGCTACACCTTC. Its protein product is CASSSPPPGYTF.

This clone appeared a single time. The chain is built from TRBV4-1 and TRBJ2-2; 11 bases are shared with TRBD2. Losses at the gene ends were 4 bases for V and 2 bases for J; bases not matched to a gene: 3. The germline V gene has CDR1 MGHRA and CDR2 YSYEKL. The CDR3 totals 16 residues. CDR3 sequence (DNA): TGCGCCAGCAGCCCGACTAGCGGGGCCAACACCGGGGAGCTGTTTTTT. Amino acids: CASSPTSGANTGELFF.